Listed below are T cell receptor beta chains from one sample, sequenced in a study of cytotoxic CD8 clonotypes in ibrutinib-treated CLL. The table came from immunoSEQ multiplex PCR; TCRdb's copy has only in-frame clones and leaves some out. The data show approximately 26,000 clones, 65% to 80% seen once. The sample was PBMCs, taken after 12 months of ibrutinib treatment. Receptors were obtained from a human donor with chronic lymphocytic leukemia. Each CDR3 is given without its conserved first and last residue. The D gene is left open where the match is weak.

d_gene	len	v_gene	CDR3aa
-	13	TRBV5-4	ASSKDSLSGNTIY
-	11	TRBV7-6	ASSLVGADEQF
TRBD1	17	TRBV7-9	ASTVTPGQPSSGANVLT
-	13	TRBV27	ASSPRGGGNQPQH
-	15	TRBV9	ASSVEEDLSSYNEQF
-	11	TRBV5-8	ASSLGLAHEQY
-	12	TRBV6-1	ASSDWGAMDGYT
-	12	TRBV7-9	ASSLHGKNTEAF
TRBD1	11	TRBV6-6	ASSIQGVQPQH
TRBD2	14	TRBV5-8	ASTPHSGASTDTQY
-	12	TRBV5-1	ASSLGGMGVEQY
-	12	TRBV30	ASPSGLFNEKLF
-	12	TRBV6-6	ASSYMAPADEQF
TRBD1	12	TRBV6-6	ASSYSAGGYEQY
-	12	TRBV14	ASSQVGGGYGYT
TRBD1	11	TRBV10-2	ASRGQGNTEAF
-	11	TRBV4-2	ASSQTESYGYT
-	13	TRBV5-4	ASSFPNPSTNEQF
-	13	TRBV7-2	ASSLVSGGSQPQH
-	8	TRBV18	ASSGSGYT
-	14	TRBV7-8	ASSLRGRVGTDTQY
-	12	TRBV28	ASSFVRLNSPLH
-	10	TRBV18	ASSPQGETQY
-	9	TRBV5-8	ASFGGGEQF
TRBD1	13	TRBV5-4	ASSLIGTGAYGYT
-	12	TRBV5-6	ASSPRGYTDTQY
-	12	TRBV10-1	ASSESAGAVEQF
-	16	TRBV9	ASSVGGGPVISGNTIY
-	13	TRBV19	ASSIDSRGQETQY
-	11	TRBV5-4	ASSLAPQGEQY
-	13	TRBV5-6	ASSNAGPYQETQY
-	10	TRBV28	ASSSEFDGYT
-	12	TRBV28	ASRDRDEDTEAF